This T cell receptor (beta chain) was obtained from a study of cytomegalovirus exposure and HLA in healthy donors. General study points: Among immune exposure information, only CMV serostatus was available. As a later analysis showed, a missense DCLRE1C variant was linked to trimming of TCR beta V- and J-genes. Specific recognition of CMV antigens was confirmed in vitro for three chains (all CMV-associated).

Amplification used 60 Vbeta primers and 13 Jbeta primers. The assay was immunoSEQ multiplex PCR, and TCRdb's table has in-frame clones only and misses some. Of some 140,000 clones listed, 60% to 85% are singletons. Concerning this clone itself: What it recognizes is unknown. The same CDR3 is also encoded by other DNA sequences in this sample.

V lost 2 bases and J lost 4, with 8 bases in between. This CDR3 spans 13 amino acids. CDR1 is MNHEY, CDR2 SVGAGI, per germline. V usage is TRBV6-5 and J usage is TRBJ1-1; TRBD1 is a possible D gene (5 bases). Sequencing used PBMCs. This receptor was obtained from a male donor in good health and CMV-seropositive. CDR3 bases: TGTGCCAGCAGTTACGGCGGGGGCACTGAAGCTTTCTTT. Translating it yields CASSYGGGTEAFF.